This TCR beta chain came from a study of T cell responses to AZD1222 COVID-19 vaccine. Study-level results: Samples come after the peak T cell response, not at day 14. Donors skewed white British and female; clonal diversity was possibly underestimated. Reports indicate that nearly half of spike-specific TCRs are directed at unmutated variant regions.

The CDR3 has 16 amino acids. Germline lookup yields CDR1 SGHRS and CDR2 YFSETQ. The V end was cut by 4 bases, the J end by 5 bases, with 21 bases between. TCRdb's copy holds only in-frame clones and misses some; the assay was immunoSEQ multiplex PCR. The table records approximately 150,000 clones, about nine tenths of them present only once. Pooling covered second doses at about 4 or about 12 weeks. Details on this clone: The antigen is unknown.

The sequencing here drew on peripheral blood, taken 28 days after the second AZD1222 dose. The rearrangement joins TRBV5-1 to TRBJ1-2, with D possibly TRBD1 on 5 matching bases. The receptor was derived from an adult who received the AZD1222 COVID-19 vaccine. CDR3 amino acids: CASSLGLPGQGYGYTF. CDR3 DNA sequence: TGCGCCAGCAGCCTAGGATTGCCGGGGCAGGGTTATGGCTACACCTTC.